The 10 T cell receptor beta chains reported below all come from one sample, sequenced in a study of blood T cell repertoires in COVID-19. Measured with immunoSEQ multiplex PCR; TCRdb has only the in-frame clones, and not every one. The sample shows about 260,000 clones, approximately 86% of them seen only once. Sequencing was done on a sample of peripheral blood. The receptors shown here come from a human donor in a cohort sampled during active COVID-19.

The genes are TRBV2 and TRBJ1-4, with 7 bases fitting TRBD1. Per germline, CDR1 SNHLY and CDR2 FYNNEI. The ends lost 11 bases at V and 7 bases at J; junction bases unmatched: 13. This CDR3 has 14 residues. CDR3 in DNA: TGTGCCGGAAGCCCATGGGCAGGGGGTGAAAAACTGTTTTTT. Protein product: CAGSPWAGGEKLFF.

V gene TRBV27 combines with J gene TRBJ2-7; tentatively, D is TRBD2 (5 bases). Per the germline V gene, CDR1 is MNHEY and CDR2 is SMNVEV (reference sequence). The CDR3 is 17 amino acids. V lost 8 bases to trimming and J lost 5 bases, with 28 bases between them. The chain's CDR3 is CASLPPTGSVPRNEQYF. The CDR3 nucleotides read TGTGCCAGCCTTCCCCCCACGGGAAGCGTTCCGAGGAACGAGCAGTACTTC.

This clone has only one observation. J is TRBJ1-2 and V is TRBV6-6, with D hard to call. Trimming pared 2 bases from V and 8 bases from J, leaving 18 bases between. The length of the CDR3 is 15 residues. Germline V lookup: CDR1 MNHNY, CDR2 SVGAGI (reference sequence). The CDR3 DNA is TGTGCCAGCAGTTACAAATCCCAGGCTCATAGGGGCTACACCTTC. Protein: CASSYKSQAHRGYTF.

This chain uses TRBV28 with TRBJ2-3, with 9 bases aligning to TRBD1. This CDR3 is 17 amino acids long. CDR1 and CDR2 from the germline V gene are MDHEN and SYDVKM. V dropped 5 bases and J dropped 1; count of bases not matched to a gene: 10. The CDR3, as DNA: TGTGCCAGCAGTACCGCGAGGGACAGGGCTCGCACAGATACGCAGTATTTT. This encodes CASSTARDRARTDTQYF.

V is TRBV7-8 and J is TRBJ2-4, with D possibly matching TRBD2 (5 bases). The V gene lost 1 base and the J gene lost 0 bases, with 7 bases spanning the gap. The CDR3 consists of 15 residues. The germline CDR1 and CDR2 sequences are SGHVS and FQNEAQ. Here the CDR3 reads CASSLVDLAKNIQYF. CDR3 nucleotide sequence: TGTGCCAGCAGCTTAGTGGACTTAGCCAAAAACATTCAGTACTTC. Full variable domain (missing parts from reference TRBV7-8 and TRBJ2-4): GAGVSQSPRYKVAKRGQDVALRCDPISGHVSLFWYQQALGQGPEFLTYFQNEAQLDKSGLPSDRFFAERPEGSVSTLKIQRTQQEDSAVYLCASSLVDLAKNIQYFGAGTRLSVL.

This chain connects TRBV11-2 to TRBJ1-2; D is perhaps TRBD1 (6 bases). CDR3 length equals 14 residues. The germline V gene encodes CDR1 SGHAT and CDR2 FQNNGV. Trimming left V 5 bases short and J 4 bases short, with 14 bases between. In DNA form, the CDR3 reads TGTGCCAGCAGCATAGGGACATTGGCCTATGGCTACACCTTC. Its translation is CASSIGTLAYGYTF.

The rearrangement uses TRBV19 and TRBJ1-1; D uncertain. Trimming removed 0 bases at V and 0 bases at J, with 11 bases between. The CDR3 sequence is 16 residues long. The germline V gene has CDR1 LNHDA and CDR2 SQIVND (reference sequence). CDR3 loop: CASSIDLRGLNTEAFF. The DNA of the CDR3 is TGTGCCAGTAGTATAGATTTAAGAGGATTGAACACTGAAGCTTTCTTT.

The CDR3 DNA reads as TGTGCCAGCAGTGAAACAAACAGGGTTATCGGTGGCTACACCTTC. It codes for CASSETNRVIGGYTF. The chain combines TRBV2 with TRBJ1-2; TRBD1 is a possible D gene (6 bases). V was clipped by 2 bases and J by 7 bases, with 17 bases between them. The CDR3 sequence is 15 residues long. Germline values: CDR1 SNHLY, CDR2 FYNNEI.

The rearrangement joins TRBV27 to TRBJ2-7; D is perhaps TRBD1 (6 bases). The CDR3 is made up of 17 amino acids. Germline CDR1 and CDR2: MNHEY and SMNVEV (reference sequence). Trimming removed 2 bases from V and 1 base from J, with 18 bases in between. CDR3 sequence (DNA): TGTGCCAGCAGTTTACGACTCCAGGGGTGGGCGTCCTACGAGCAGTACTTC. Translation: CASSLRLQGWASYEQYF.

The rearrangement uses TRBV30 and TRBJ1-1; TRBD1 matches at 12 bases. This CDR3 has 20 amino acids. Germline trimming cut 3 bases from V and 4 bases from J; bases unmatched to any gene: 21. Per the germline V gene, CDR1 is GTSNPN and CDR2 is SVGIG (reference sequence). The CDR3 here is CAWRRDRGRMAEKWCTEAFF. The CDR3 coding sequence is TGTGCCTGGAGGAGGGACAGGGGGCGCATGGCCGAGAAGTGGTGCACTGAAGCTTTCTTT. The variable domain in full, completed from reference TRBV30 and TRBJ1-1, reads SQTIHQWPATLVQPVGSPLSLECTVEGTSNPNLYWYRQAAGRGLQLLFYSVGIGQISSEVPQNLSASRPQDRQFILSSKKLLLSDSGFYLCAWRRDRGRMAEKWCTEAFFGQGTRLTVV.